This T cell receptor (beta chain) was sequenced during a study of T-cell reconstitution after alpha-beta-depleted transplantation in children. This CDR3 is 14 amino acids long. The V end lost 1 base, the J end lost 7 bases, and 13 bases lay between the germline ends. From germline, CDR1 is MGHRA and CDR2 YSYEKL. Study-wide results and caveats: Once a year had passed after transplant, T-cell counts and diversity came mostly from newly produced T cells.

Comments on this clonotype: Its antigen is unknown.

The library targeted TCRbeta and was prepared with unique molecular identifiers. A single record per CDR3 protein comes from TCRdb applying MiXCR to the PCR reads. The repertoire holds 540,000 or so distinct CDR3 sequences, with under 30% as singletons. The rearrangement links TRBV4-1 to TRBJ2-5, with D perhaps matching TRBD1 (5 bases). This TCR was recovered from a boy in the first two years of life who had a stem cell transplant for acute myeloid leukemia, so the T cells may come from the graft donor. Material: PBMCs, mostly from graft donor cells, obtained 360 days after TCRalphabeta/CD19-depleted stem cell transplant. CDR3 protein: CASSQADTDGTQYF. In nucleotides, the CDR3 is TGCGCCAGCAGCCAAGCGGACACGGATGGGACCCAGTACTTC.